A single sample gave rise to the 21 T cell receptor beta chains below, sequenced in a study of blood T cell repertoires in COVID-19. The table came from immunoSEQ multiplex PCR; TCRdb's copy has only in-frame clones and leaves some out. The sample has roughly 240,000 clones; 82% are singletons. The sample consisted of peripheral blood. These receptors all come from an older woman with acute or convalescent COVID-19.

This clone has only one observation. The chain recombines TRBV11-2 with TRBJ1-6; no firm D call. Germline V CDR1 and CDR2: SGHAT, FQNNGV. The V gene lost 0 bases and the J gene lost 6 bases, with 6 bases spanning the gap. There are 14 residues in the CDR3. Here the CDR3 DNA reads TGTGCCAGCAGCTTAGAACCGGTTAATTCACCCCTCCACTTT. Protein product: CASSLEPVNSPLHF.

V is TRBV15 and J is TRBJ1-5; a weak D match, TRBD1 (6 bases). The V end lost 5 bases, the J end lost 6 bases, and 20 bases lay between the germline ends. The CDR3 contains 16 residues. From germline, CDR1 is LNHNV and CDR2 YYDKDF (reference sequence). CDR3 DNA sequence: TGTGCCACCAGCTCCCCCTGGGGGCAGGGCAGTCAGCCCCAGCATTTT. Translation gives CATSSPWGQGSQPQHF.

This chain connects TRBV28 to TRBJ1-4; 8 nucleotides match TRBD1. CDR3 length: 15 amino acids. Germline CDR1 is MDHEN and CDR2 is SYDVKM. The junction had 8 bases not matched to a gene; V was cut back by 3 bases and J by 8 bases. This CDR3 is CASSLSRGTGEKLFF. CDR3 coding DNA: TGTGCCAGCAGTTTGAGTCGAGGGACAGGAGAAAAACTGTTTTTT.

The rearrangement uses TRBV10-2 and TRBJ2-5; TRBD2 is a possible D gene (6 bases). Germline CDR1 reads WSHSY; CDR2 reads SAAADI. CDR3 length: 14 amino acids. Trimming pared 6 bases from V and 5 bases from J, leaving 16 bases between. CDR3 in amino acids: CASRDYMFLETQYF. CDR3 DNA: TGCGCCAGCAGGGACTACATGTTTTTGGAGACCCAGTACTTC.

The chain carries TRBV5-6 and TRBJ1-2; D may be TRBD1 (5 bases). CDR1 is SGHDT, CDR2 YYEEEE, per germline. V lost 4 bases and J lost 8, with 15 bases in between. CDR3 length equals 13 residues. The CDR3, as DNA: TGTGCCAGCAGCCCCGTCCCAGGGCTCGGCTACACCTTC. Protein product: CASSPVPGLGYTF.

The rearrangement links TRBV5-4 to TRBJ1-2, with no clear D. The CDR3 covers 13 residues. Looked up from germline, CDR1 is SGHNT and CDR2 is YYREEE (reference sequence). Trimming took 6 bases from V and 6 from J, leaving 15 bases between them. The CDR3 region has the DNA TGTGCCAGCACCCCGCCCGACACCAATGGCTACACCTTC. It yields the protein CASTPPDTNGYTF.

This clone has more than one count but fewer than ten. The CDR3 DNA sequence: TGTGCCACCGGGACTAATAAGGACACTGAAGCTTTCTTT. The encoded protein is CATGTNKDTEAFF. V usage is TRBV15 and J usage is TRBJ1-1, with D perhaps TRBD1 (5 bases). V was cut by 8 bases and J by 3 bases, with 13 bases left in between. The CDR3 runs 13 residues. The V gene's germline CDR1 is LNHNV and CDR2 YYDKDF (reference sequence).

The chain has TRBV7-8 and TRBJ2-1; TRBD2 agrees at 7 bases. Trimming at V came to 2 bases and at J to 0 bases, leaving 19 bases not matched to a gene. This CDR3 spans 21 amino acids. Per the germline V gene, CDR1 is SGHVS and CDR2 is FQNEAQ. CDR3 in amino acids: CASSLSQTVTSERSSYNEQFF. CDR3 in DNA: TGTGCCAGCAGCTTAAGTCAAACGGTCACTAGCGAAAGGAGCTCCTACAATGAGCAGTTCTTC.

CDR3 DNA sequence: TGTGCTAGTGGTAACCTACTCCGGGACAGGGATAACTATGGCTACACCTTC. This gives the protein CASGNLLRDRDNYGYTF. The chain uses TRBV12-5 and TRBJ1-2, with 9 bases fitting TRBD1. J gave up 1 base and V 5 bases, and 11 bases lay outside the gene matches. The CDR3 has 17 amino acids. In germline, CDR1 is LGHNT, CDR2 FRNRAP.

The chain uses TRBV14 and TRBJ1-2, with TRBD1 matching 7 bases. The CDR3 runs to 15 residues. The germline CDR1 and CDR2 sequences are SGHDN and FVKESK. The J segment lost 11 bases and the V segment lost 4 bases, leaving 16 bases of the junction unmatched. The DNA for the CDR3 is TGTGCCAGCAGCCCGTTGGACAGGAACTATGTGGAGTACACCTTC. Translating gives CASSPLDRNYVEYTF.

Here the CDR3 reads CSVEAPRVRTEAFF. As DNA, the CDR3 is TGCAGCGTTGAAGCTCCAAGAGTGCGAACTGAAGCTTTCTTT. This chain uses TRBV29-1 with TRBJ1-1; D is unclear. The CDR3 spans 14 residues. V was shortened by 1 base and J by 5 bases, with 14 bases between the two germline ends. Germline V gene sequence: CDR1 SQVTM, CDR2 ANQGSEA.

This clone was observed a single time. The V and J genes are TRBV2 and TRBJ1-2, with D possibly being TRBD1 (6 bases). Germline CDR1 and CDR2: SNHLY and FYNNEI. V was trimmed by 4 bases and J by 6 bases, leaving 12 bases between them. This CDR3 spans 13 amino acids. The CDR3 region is CASSVVQGHGYTF. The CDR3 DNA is TGTGCCAGCAGTGTTGTACAGGGACATGGCTACACCTTC.

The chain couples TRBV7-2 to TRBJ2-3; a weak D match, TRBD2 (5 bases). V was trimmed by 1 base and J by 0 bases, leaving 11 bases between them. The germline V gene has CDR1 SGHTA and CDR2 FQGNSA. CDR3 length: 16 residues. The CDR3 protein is CASSLVASTSTDTQYF. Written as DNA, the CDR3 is TGTGCCAGCAGCTTAGTGGCTAGCACTAGCACAGATACGCAGTATTTT.

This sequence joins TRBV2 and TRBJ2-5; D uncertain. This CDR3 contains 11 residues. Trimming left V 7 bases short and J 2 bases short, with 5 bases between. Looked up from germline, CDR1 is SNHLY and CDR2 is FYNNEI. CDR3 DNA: TGTGCCAGCATCAGACAAGAGACCCAGTACTTC. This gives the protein CASIRQETQYF.

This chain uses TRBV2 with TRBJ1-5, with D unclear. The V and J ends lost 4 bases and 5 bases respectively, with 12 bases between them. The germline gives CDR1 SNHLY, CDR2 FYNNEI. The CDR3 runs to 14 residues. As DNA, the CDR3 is TGTGCCAGCAGTGGAGACCGAGGGTATCAGCCCCAGCATTTT. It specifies CASSGDRGYQPQHF.

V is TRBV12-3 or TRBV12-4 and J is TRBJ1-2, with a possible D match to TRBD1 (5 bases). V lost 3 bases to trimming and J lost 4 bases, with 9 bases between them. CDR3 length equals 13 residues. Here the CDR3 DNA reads TGTGCCAGCAGTTTTGACAGCTCCTATGGCTACACCTTC. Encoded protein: CASSFDSSYGYTF.

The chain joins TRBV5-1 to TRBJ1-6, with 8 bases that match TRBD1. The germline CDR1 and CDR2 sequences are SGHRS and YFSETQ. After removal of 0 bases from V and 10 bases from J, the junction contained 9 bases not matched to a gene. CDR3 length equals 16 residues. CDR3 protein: CASSLGRQGNGSPLHF. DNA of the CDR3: TGCGCCAGCAGCTTGGGAAGACAGGGGAACGGGTCACCCCTCCACTTT.

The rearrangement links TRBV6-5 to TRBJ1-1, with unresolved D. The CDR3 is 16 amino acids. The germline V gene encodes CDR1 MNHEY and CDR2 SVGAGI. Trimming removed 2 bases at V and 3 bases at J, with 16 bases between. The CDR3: CASSYLRGRKDTEAFF. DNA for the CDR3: TGTGCCAGCAGTTACCTCCGAGGGCGTAAGGACACTGAAGCTTTCTTT.

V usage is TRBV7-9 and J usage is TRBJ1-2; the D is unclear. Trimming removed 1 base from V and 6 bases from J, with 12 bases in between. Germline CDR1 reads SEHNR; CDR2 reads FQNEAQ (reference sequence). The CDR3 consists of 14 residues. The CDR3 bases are TGTGCCAGCAGCTTAGATGTCAGAGGCAATGGCTACACCTTC. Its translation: CASSLDVRGNGYTF.

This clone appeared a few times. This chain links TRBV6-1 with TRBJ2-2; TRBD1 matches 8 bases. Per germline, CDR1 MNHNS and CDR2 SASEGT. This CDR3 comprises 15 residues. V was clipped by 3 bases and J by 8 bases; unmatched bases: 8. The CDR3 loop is CASSDARGPGGELFF. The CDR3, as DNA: TGTGCCAGCAGTGATGCCAGGGGGCCGGGTGGGGAGCTGTTTTTT.

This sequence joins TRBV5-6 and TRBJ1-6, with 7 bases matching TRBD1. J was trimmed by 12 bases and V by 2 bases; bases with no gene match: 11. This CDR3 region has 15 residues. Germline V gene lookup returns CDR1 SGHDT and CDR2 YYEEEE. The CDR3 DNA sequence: TGTGCCAGCAGCTTTGGGCAGGGGGGTCTAGGACCCCTCCACTTT. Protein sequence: CASSFGQGGLGPLHF.